This T cell receptor beta chain was captured by sequencing in a study of early T cells in non-severe SARS-CoV-2 infection. Background on the study: Chains from this unsorted whole-blood bulk RNA could not be paired. The study, taken as a whole, reports: VDJdb matching skewed toward anti-spike CD8 responses, missing private and CD4 specificities.

The CDR3 runs 15 residues. Per germline, CDR1 SGHRS and CDR2 YFSETQ. V lost 2 bases, J lost 7 bases, and 13 bases lay in between. Attachment of unique molecular identifiers was made to individual cDNA molecules. TCRdb reanalysed the 5' RACE reads using MiXCR and keeps one entry per CDR3 protein. The sample carries about 71,000 distinct CDR3 sequences, 9.5% to 15% recorded once. This clonotype was picked up a small number of times. Its specificity is not known. The chain joins TRBV5-1 to TRBJ1-6; D gene ambiguous. The TCR sequence derives from an adult who was a healthcare worker with PCR-confirmed SARS-CoV-2 infection or an uninfected control (not recorded which). The sequencing here drew on whole blood, taken at baseline. In DNA form, the CDR3 reads TGCGCCAGCAGCTTTGAAGGAGGGAGGAATTCACCCCTCCACTTT. Its translation is CASSFEGGRNSPLHF.